This T cell receptor (beta chain) derives from a study of shared T cell receptors in the human thymus (dated by TCRdb to the early 2020s). Concerning the study at large: The study investigated the way shared, self-reactive T-cell receptor alpha chains are produced in the human thymus.

The protocol used for the library was the immunoSEQ multiplex PCR assay. TCRdb limited this immuneACCESS table to in-frame rearrangements with V and J called. A share of clones is missing; checked studies link under half to unresolved V genes, and the rest is unexplained. A total of 630,000 or so clones appear in this sample, around 87% of them only once. Under 0.01% of the sample belongs to the ten largest clones. The V end gives up 5 bases and the J end 7 bases, leaving 9 bases in the junction not matched to a gene. Inclusive of the bounding cysteine and phenylalanine, the CDR3 is 14 residues long. Left in the record is the CDR3 DNA by itself, 42 bases read in frame from the first base. Taken from the germline V gene, the CDR1 and CDR2 loops are SGHAT and FQNNGV. This clone was observed a single time. No cognate antigen has been identified for it. Per-nucleotide qualities are absent, and no much larger clonotype sits a single base away.

The same sample was also used in a study of human thymus T cells. The second study also describes: Donors were immunologically healthy infants undergoing open corrective cardiac surgery for congenital heart defects in Finland. Thymus tissue was obtained as surgical resects removed during corrective cardiac surgery. Both the thymic and the peripheral blood repertoires appeared to show biased V and J gene segment usage. The related research found that thymic TCR repertoires overlapped highly between unrelated individuals. TCR alpha and beta repertoires from fewer than ten infant thymus samples and a few related peripheral blood samples were characterized in the study. The cohort included about 6 male and two female infants, with donor ages spanning 7 to 244 days. After being mechanically released from the tissue, thymocytes were kept at -70 degrees C in pellets of about 8.5-34 million cells. A QIAsymphony instrument was used to extract genomic DNA from the frozen cell pellets. The immunoSEQ multiplex PCR assay was used to amplify the TCRB and TCRAD loci from a standardized quantity of quality-controlled genomic DNA. The amplicons spanned the V(D)J region and were long enough to cover the CDR3 and allow V and J genes to be identified. Through the commercial immunoSEQ service, the amplicons were sequenced on an Illumina platform. Primer bias and sequencing errors were corrected using previously described methods, and TCRAD and TCRB definitions followed the IMGT database. immunoSEQ Analyzer 3.0 and VDJTools were used for repertoire analysis, which covered basic statistics, V/J segment usage, diversity estimates, rarefaction and pairwise overlap. Diversity was estimated using the Chao1, ChaoE, Efron-Thisted, Shannon and inverse Simpson indices, and was also estimated on datasets down-sampled to the size of the smallest sample. Repertoire overlap was determined by strict matching of CDR3 nucleotide sequence, V gene and J gene, and Jaccard-based multidimensional scaling clustering was applied. On average, thymus samples gave 800,000 or so unique TCRB clonotypes, whereas blood samples gave 80,000 to 85,000.

The sequenced sample consisted of thymocytes. This sequence was found in a boy in the first two years of life with a congenital heart defect. Donor details come from another sample of the same person, matched by shared clones. The sequence joins TRBV11-2 to TRBJ1-1, with 8 central nucleotides matching TRBD1. CDR3 reads: CASSTRIDRGEAFF. DNA sequence: TGTGCCAGCAGCACCCGAATAGACAGGGGTGAAGCTTTCTTT.